This T cell receptor beta chain came from a study of T cell responses to AZD1222 COVID-19 vaccine. Data came from immunoSEQ multiplex PCR; TCRdb stores just in-frame clones and leaves some out. The sample has 130,000 or so clones, approximately 86% seen once. CDR3 length: 15 residues. V was pared by 2 bases and J by 2 bases, with 2 bases of the junction left unmatched. Germline V lookup: CDR1 SGHTA, CDR2 FQGTGA. The chain joins TRBV7-3 to TRBJ2-1; 8 nucleotides line up with TRBD1. Sequencing used peripheral blood, obtained on day 0 of AZD1222 vaccination. This receptor was taken from an adult in good health. CDR3 bases: TGTGCCAGCAGCTTACAGGGGGCGACCTACAATGAGCAGTTCTTC. Residues: CASSLQGATYNEQFF.